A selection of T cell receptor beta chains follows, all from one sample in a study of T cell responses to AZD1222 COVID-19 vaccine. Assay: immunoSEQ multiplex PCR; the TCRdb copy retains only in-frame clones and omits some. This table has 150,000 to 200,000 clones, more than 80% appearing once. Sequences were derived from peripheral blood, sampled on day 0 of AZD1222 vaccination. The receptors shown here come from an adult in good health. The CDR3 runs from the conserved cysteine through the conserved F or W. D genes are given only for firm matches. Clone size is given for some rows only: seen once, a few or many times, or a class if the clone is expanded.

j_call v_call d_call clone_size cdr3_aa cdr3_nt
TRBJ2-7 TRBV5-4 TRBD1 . CASSEGTGGNYEQYF TGTGCCAGCAGCGAGGGGACAGGGGGAAACTACGAGCAGTACTTC
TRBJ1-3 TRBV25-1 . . CASIHSSGNTIYF TGTGCCAGCATCCACAGCTCTGGAAACACCATATATTTT
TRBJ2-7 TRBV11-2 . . CASNLHGEQYF TGTGCCAGCAACCTCCACGGTGAGCAGTACTTC
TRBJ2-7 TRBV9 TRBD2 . CASSDRLAGYEQYF TGTGCCAGCAGCGACCGACTAGCTGGGTACGAGCAGTACTTC
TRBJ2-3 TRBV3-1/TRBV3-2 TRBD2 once CASSQDSGRWTDTQYF TGTGCCAGCAGCCAAGACAGCGGGAGGTGGACAGATACGCAGTATTTT
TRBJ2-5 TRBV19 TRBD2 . CASSSFGAGGRQETQYF TGTGCCAGTAGTTCTTTTGGAGCGGGGGGCCGTCAAGAGACCCAGTACTTC
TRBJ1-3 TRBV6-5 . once CASSFEGPGNTIYF TGTGCCAGCAGTTTCGAGGGACCTGGAAACACCATATATTTT
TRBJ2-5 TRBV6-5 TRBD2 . CASSSRAGFETQYF TGTGCCAGCAGTTCTCGAGCGGGGTTTGAGACCCAGTACTTC
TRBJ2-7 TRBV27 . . CASSPSDLKSSYEQYF TGTGCCAGCAGTCCCTCGGACTTAAAAAGCTCCTACGAGCAGTACTTC
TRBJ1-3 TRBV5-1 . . CASSEQGAVSGNTIYF TGCGCCAGCAGCGAACAAGGGGCCGTCTCTGGAAACACCATATATTTT
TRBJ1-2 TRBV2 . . CANTLKGGGLGYTF TGTGCCAACACCTTAAAAGGAGGGGGGCTCGGCTACACCTTC
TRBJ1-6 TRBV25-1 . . CASSDRQAELNNSPLHF TGTGCCAGCAGTGACAGACAGGCAGAACTTAACAATTCACCCCTCCACTTT
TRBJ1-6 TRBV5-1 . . CASSSSGSSYNSPLHF TGCGCCAGCAGCTCCTCGGGCAGCTCCTATAATTCACCCCTCCACTTT
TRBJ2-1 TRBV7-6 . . CASSFPNEQFF TGTGCCAGCAGCTTTCCCAATGAGCAGTTCTTC
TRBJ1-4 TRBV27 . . CASSSPRGAATNEKLFF TGTGCCAGCAGTTCACCCCGGGGGGCGGCAACTAATGAAAAACTGTTTTTT
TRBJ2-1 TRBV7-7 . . CASSLRTLSPGNEQFF TGTGCCAGCAGCTTAAGGACTCTTTCGCCAGGGAATGAGCAGTTCTTC
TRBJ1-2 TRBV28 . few CAAGAIYGYTF TGTGCCGCCGGGGCCATCTATGGCTACACCTTC
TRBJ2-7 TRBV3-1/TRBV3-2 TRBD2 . CASSQGLAYYEQYF TGTGCCAGCAGCCAAGGACTAGCCTACTACGAGCAGTACTTC
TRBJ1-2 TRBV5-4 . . CASSLVGQVYGYTF TGTGCCAGCAGCTTGGTTGGTCAAGTCTATGGCTACACCTTC
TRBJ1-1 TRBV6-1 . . CASSEFSPGAGTEAFF TGTGCCAGCAGTGAATTCAGTCCGGGGGCAGGCACTGAAGCTTTCTTT
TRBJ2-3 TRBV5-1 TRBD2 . CASSRTGGAQDTQYF TGCGCCAGCAGCAGAACCGGGGGGGCACAAGATACGCAGTATTTT
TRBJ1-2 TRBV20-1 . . CSARMDYGYTF TGCAGTGCTAGAATGGACTATGGCTACACCTTC
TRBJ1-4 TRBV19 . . CASTSWSEKLFF TGTGCCAGTACCTCTTGGAGTGAAAAACTGTTTTTT
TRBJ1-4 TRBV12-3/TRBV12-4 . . CASSLVGSEKLFF TGTGCCAGCAGTTTAGTGGGTTCGGAAAAACTGTTTTTT
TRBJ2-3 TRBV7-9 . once CASSLGPVSTDTQYF TGTGCCAGCAGCTTAGGCCCAGTTAGCACAGATACGCAGTATTTT
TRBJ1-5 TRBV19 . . CASSMGLAVNQPQHF TGTGCCAGTAGTATGGGGCTGGCAGTCAATCAGCCCCAGCATTTT
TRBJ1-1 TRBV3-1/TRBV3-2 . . CASSPGYRAFF TGTGCCAGCAGCCCAGGGTATCGAGCTTTCTTT
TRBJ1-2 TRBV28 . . CASSLVLGGYTF TGTGCCAGCAGTTTAGTTTTGGGTGGCTACACCTTC
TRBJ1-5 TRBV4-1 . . CASSHQIGGAGATRGNQPQHF TGCGCCAGCAGCCATCAGATTGGTGGCGCAGGGGCCACCCGGGGCAATCAGCCCCAGCATTTT
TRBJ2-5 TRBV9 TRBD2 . CASSESGTSGGAVETQYF TGTGCCAGCAGCGAGAGCGGGACTAGCGGGGGGGCCGTAGAGACCCAGTACTTC
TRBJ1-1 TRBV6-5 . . CASMDTTTNTEAFF TGTGCCAGCATGGACACTACAACGAACACTGAAGCTTTCTTT
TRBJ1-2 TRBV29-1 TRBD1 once CSVDDRVTNYGYTF TGCAGCGTTGACGACAGGGTGACTAACTATGGCTACACCTTC
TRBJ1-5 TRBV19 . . CASSDSGYSNQPQHF TGTGCCAGTTCGGACAGCGGTTATAGCAATCAGCCCCAGCATTTT
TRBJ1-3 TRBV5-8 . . CASSWARFTLTSGNTIYF TGTGCCAGCAGCTGGGCGCGTTTTACCCTAACCTCTGGAAACACCATATATTTT
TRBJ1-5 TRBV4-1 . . CASSQDDRNSNQPQHF TGCGCCAGCAGCCAAGACGACAGGAATAGCAATCAGCCCCAGCATTTT
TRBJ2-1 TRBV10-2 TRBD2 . CASGGSGSYNEQFF TGCGCCAGCGGGGGTAGCGGGAGTTACAATGAGCAGTTCTTC
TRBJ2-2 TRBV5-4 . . CASSLRGDGGELFF TGTGCCAGCAGCTTGCGAGGGGACGGCGGGGAGCTGTTTTTT
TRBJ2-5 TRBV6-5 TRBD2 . CASRTLAATTQYF TGTGCCAGCAGGACTCTAGCGGCTACTACCCAGTACTTC
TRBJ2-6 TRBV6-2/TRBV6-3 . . CASSAQVSGANVLTF TGTGCCAGCAGTGCCCAGGTCTCTGGGGCCAACGTCCTGACTTTC
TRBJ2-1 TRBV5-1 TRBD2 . CASSPWASGQNEQFF TGCGCCAGCAGCCCTTGGGCTAGCGGGCAAAATGAGCAGTTCTTC
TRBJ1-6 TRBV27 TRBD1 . CASSWDRGNSPLHF TGTGCCAGCAGTTGGGACAGGGGCAATTCACCCCTCCACTTT
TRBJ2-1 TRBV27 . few CASSLSLSGYNEQFF TGTGCCAGCAGTTTGAGTCTGTCCGGCTACAATGAGCAGTTCTTC
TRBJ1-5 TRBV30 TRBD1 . CAWGTGYSNQPQHF TGTGCCTGGGGGACAGGGTATAGCAATCAGCCCCAGCATTTT
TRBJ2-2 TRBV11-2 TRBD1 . CASSSGQGATGELFF TGTGCCAGCAGCTCTGGACAGGGAGCCACCGGGGAGCTGTTTTTT
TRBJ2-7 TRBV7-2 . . CASKLRVGHEQYF TGTGCCAGCAAATTAAGGGTGGGGCATGAGCAGTACTTC
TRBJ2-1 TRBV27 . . CASRSPLSYNEQFF TGTGCCAGCAGAAGCCCACTCTCCTACAATGAGCAGTTCTTC
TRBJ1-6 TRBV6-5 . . CASSYASSGDSPLHF TGTGCCAGCAGTTACGCAAGTAGCGGGGATTCACCCCTCCACTTT
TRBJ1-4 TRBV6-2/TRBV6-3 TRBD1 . CASSGQGGEKLFF TGTGCCAGCAGCGGACAGGGGGGTGAAAAACTGTTTTTT